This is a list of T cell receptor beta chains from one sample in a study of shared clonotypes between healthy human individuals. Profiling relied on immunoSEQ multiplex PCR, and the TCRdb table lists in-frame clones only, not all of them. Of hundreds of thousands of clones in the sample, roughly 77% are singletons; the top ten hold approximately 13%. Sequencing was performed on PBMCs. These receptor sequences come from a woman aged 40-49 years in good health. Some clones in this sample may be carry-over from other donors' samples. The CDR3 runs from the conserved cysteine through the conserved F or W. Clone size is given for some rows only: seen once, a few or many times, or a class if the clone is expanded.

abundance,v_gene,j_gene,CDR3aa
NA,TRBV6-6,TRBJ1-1,CASIFGSDRAFF
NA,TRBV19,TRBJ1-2,CASRPPKQGASGGYTF
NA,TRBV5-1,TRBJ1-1,CASSLGKETEAFF
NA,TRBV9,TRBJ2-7,CASSPDRPPGHQAIPPQYF
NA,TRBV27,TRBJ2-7,CASSFLSGRGYEQYF
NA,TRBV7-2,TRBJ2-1,CASSITGTSNEQFF
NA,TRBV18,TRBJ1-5,CASSPTGGKQPQHF
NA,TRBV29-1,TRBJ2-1,CSVGLAGGDEQFF
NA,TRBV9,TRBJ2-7,CASSVAPGLVEQYF
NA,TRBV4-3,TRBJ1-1,CASSQTRQGARAFF
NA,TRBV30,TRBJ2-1,CAWSLAGAGNEQFF
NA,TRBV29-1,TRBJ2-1,CSVGLGRSEQFF
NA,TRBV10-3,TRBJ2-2,CAIRDTSGRDTGELFF
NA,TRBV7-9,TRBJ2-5,CASSFSSGRGETQYF
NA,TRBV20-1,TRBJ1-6,CSAGDRALHF
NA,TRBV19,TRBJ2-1,CASSRRASGANEQFF
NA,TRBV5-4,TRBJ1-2,CASNGHASGRANYGYTF
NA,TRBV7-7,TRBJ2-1,CASSLNSGVVNEQFF
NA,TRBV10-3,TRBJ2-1,CAIRTPPRGGGGSGSYNEQFF
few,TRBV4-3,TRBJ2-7,CASSQDPNPRSSGQSSYEQYF
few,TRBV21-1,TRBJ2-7,CASSKGCEQYF
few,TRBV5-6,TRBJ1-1,CASSPRGDGGTEAFF
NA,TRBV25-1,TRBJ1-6,CASSGGAAYNSPLHF
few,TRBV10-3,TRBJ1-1,CASQVIGNTEAFF
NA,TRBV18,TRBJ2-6,CASSLDRENVLTF
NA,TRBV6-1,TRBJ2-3,CASSEVWGTDTQYF
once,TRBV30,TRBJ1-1,CAWSEGRERDEAFF
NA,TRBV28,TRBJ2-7,CASSLNAAYEQYF
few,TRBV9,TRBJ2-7,CASSEGTSGDAYEQYF
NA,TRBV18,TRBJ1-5,CASSVQGNSNQPQHF
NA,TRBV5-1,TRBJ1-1,CASSLEVVGTEAFF
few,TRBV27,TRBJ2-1,CATHRDRSNNEQFF
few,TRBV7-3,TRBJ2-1,CASSLRPRTGQGNEQFF
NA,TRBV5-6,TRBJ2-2,CASSFRPSGREGTGELFF
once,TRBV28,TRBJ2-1,CASRLAGRSLFF
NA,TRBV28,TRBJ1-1,CASSFKGGEIDTEAFF
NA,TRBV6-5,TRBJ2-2,CASSYGLAGSGELFF
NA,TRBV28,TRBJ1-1,CASKTNTEAFF
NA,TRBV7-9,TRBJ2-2,CASSSGPNTGELFF
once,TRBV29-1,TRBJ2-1,CSVSETSARTNEQFF
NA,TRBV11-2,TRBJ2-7,CASSLYDGYEQYF
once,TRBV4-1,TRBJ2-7,CASSQEKAGGPYEQYF
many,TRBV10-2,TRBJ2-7,CASSETNAKKQYF
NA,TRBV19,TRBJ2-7,CASSCRPVTYEQYF
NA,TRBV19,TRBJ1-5,CASSIFWSAGNQPQHF